The 20 T cell receptor beta chains below come from one sample, sequenced in a study of sequential checkpoint blockade in melanoma. This sample's treatment: randomized to nivolumab then ipilimumab (arm A) or the reverse (arm B). Sequencing used immunoSEQ multiplex PCR; TCRdb keeps in-frame clones, though not all of them. This sample has around 19,000 clones, with around two thirds found just once. The sequenced sample was CD8+ T cells sorted from blood (inferred from file names), obtained from a patient given nivolumab and ipilimumab in sequence. The receptors shown here come from a human donor with melanoma.

This clone was seen only a few times. The chain couples TRBV7-9 to TRBJ2-7, with D possibly being TRBD1 (7 bases). Germline V gene lookup returns CDR1 SEHNR and CDR2 FQNEAQ (reference sequence). CDR3 size: 15 residues. The V and J ends lost 6 bases and 6 bases respectively, with 21 bases between them. The CDR3 region is CASSPGDSFYVEQYF. Here the CDR3 DNA reads TGTGCCAGCAGTCCGGGGGACAGCTTTTACGTCGAGCAGTACTTC. The entire variable domain, with the rest obtained from reference TRBV7-9 and TRBJ2-7, is as follows: DTGVSQNPRHKITKRGQNVTFRCDPISEHNRLYWYRQTLGQGPEFLTYFQNEAQLEKSRLLSDRFSAERPKGSFSTLEIQRTEQGDSAMYLCASSPGDSFYVEQYFGPGTRLTVT.

The chain combines TRBV6-6 with TRBJ2-7, with TRBD1 identical over 9 bases. V lost 4 bases, J lost 5 bases, and 6 bases stayed unmatched. Germline loops: CDR1 MNHNY, CDR2 SVGAGI (reference sequence). CDR3 length equals 14 residues. CDR3 sequence (DNA): TGTGCCAGCAGTTCCGGGACAGGGTCCCACGAGCAGTACTTC. Translation: CASSSGTGSHEQYF.

The rearrangement uses TRBV9 and TRBJ1-2, with a tentative D call TRBD1 (6 bases). Germline CDR1 and CDR2: SGDLS and YYNGEE. The CDR3 is 18 amino acids. The germline V and J ends were trimmed by 4 bases and 4 bases, with 26 bases remaining between them. The CDR3 reads CASSITGAGAILTYGYTF. Written as DNA, the CDR3 is TGTGCCAGCAGCATAACAGGCGCGGGGGCCATCCTTACCTATGGCTACACCTTC.

This clone was detected a few times. This chain joins TRBV2 and TRBJ2-1, with TRBD2 as a possible D gene (5 bases). Germline V gives CDR1 SNHLY, CDR2 FYNNEI. There are 13 residues in the CDR3. V was trimmed by 6 bases and J by 4 bases, leaving 10 bases between them. The CDR3 nucleotides read TGTGCCAGCAGGGACGGACTGTACAATGAGCAGTTCTTC. Amino acid sequence: CASRDGLYNEQFF. The variable domain in full, completed from reference TRBV2 and TRBJ2-1, reads EPEVTQTPSHQVTQMGQEVILRCVPISNHLYFYWYRQILGQKVEFLVSFYNNEISEKSEIFDDQFSVERPDGSNFTLKIRSTKLEDSAMYFCASRDGLYNEQFFGPGTRLTVL.

The chain carries TRBV11-2 and TRBJ1-2, with TRBD1 identical over 9 bases. The germline V gene encodes CDR1 SGHAT and CDR2 FQNNGV. The CDR3 runs to 14 residues. The V gene end was trimmed by 3 bases and the J gene end by 2 bases; junction bases not matched to a gene: 1. Written as DNA, the CDR3 is TGTGCCAGCAGCTTCGACAGGGGGAACTATGGCTACACCTTC. Translated, it gives CASSFDRGNYGYTF.

The J gene is TRBJ2-5, the V gene TRBV4-1; no reliable D call. Trimming took off 3 bases at V and 2 bases at J, with 10 bases between the two ends. The CDR3 sequence is 14 residues long. The germline V gene has CDR1 MGHRA and CDR2 YSYEKL. CDR3 in DNA: TGCGCCAGCAGCCAGCTGGAACTACAAGAGACCCAGTACTTC. This gives the protein CASSQLELQETQYF.

A single count supports this clone. The V call is TRBV6-1, the J call TRBJ2-1, with 13 bases fitting TRBD2. Germline V gives CDR1 MNHNS, CDR2 SASEGT. V trimming: 10 bases; J trimming: 7 bases; junction bases outside the gene matches: 7. This CDR3 region has 14 residues. The CDR3 DNA follows: TGTGCCACACAACTAGCGGGGGGGTGGAATGAGCAGTTCTTC. Protein: CATQLAGGWNEQFF.

The chain links TRBV7-2 to TRBJ2-7, with 10 bases identical to TRBD1. Germline V gives CDR1 SGHTA, CDR2 FQGNSA. The CDR3 runs 15 residues. Losses at the gene ends were 5 bases for V and 2 bases for J; bases not matched to a gene: 6. In DNA form, the CDR3 reads TGTGCCAGCAGCCCTGGGACAGGGGTCACCTACGAGCAGTACTTC. It is translated as CASSPGTGVTYEQYF.

The chain joins TRBV2 to TRBJ2-3, with 7 positions matching TRBD2. Unmatched junction bases numbered 8, after V lost 3 bases and J lost 2 bases. CDR1 and CDR2 (germline): SNHLY, FYNNEI. The CDR3 loop spans 16 amino acids. DNA for the CDR3: TGTGCCAGCAGTGAGTGGCGCGGGGGAGACACAGATACGCAGTATTTT. As protein: CASSEWRGGDTDTQYF.

This chain joins TRBV19 and TRBJ2-3, with 9 bases aligning to TRBD1. This CDR3 has 18 amino acids. J was trimmed by 5 bases and V by 3 bases; bases with no gene match: 15. CDR1 is LNHDA and CDR2 is SQIVND in the germline V gene (reference sequence). The CDR3 loop reads CASSIAGTGTGAGDTQYF. CDR3 sequence (DNA): TGTGCCAGTAGTATCGCCGGGACAGGGACGGGGGCAGGAGATACGCAGTATTTT.

This clone occurred once. The rearrangement joins TRBV29-1 to TRBJ2-7; TRBD1 matches at 8 bases. V shed 5 bases and J 3 bases; nucleotides not matched to a gene: 9. Germline-derived CDR1 and CDR2 are SQVTM and ANQGSEA. The CDR3 extends over 14 amino acids. This chain's CDR3 is CSVSGQGPDYEQYF. CDR3 nucleotides: TGCAGCGTTTCCGGACAGGGTCCCGACTACGAGCAGTACTTC.

CDR3 DNA: TGCGCCAGCAGCCAAGACCCTATAGGGGGACAGGAGTCTGGGGCCAACGTCCTGACTTTC. Amino acid sequence: CASSQDPIGGQESGANVLTF. V is TRBV4-3 and J is TRBJ2-6, with 8 bases aligning to TRBD1. Germline CDR1 is LGHNA and CDR2 is YSLEER. Trimming took 0 bases from V and 1 from J; bases not matched to a gene: 11. There are 20 residues in the CDR3.

This chain connects TRBV4-2 to TRBJ2-2; 9 nucleotides line up with TRBD1. Looked up from germline, CDR1 is LGHNA and CDR2 is YNFKEQ. V was pared by 4 bases and J by 4 bases, with 4 bases of the junction left unmatched. The CDR3 contains 15 residues. CDR3 residues: CASSLATGGTGELFF. Here the CDR3 DNA reads TGTGCCAGCAGCCTTGCGACAGGGGGCACCGGGGAGCTGTTTTTT.

The chain carries TRBV9 and TRBJ2-1, with 12 bases that match TRBD2. Looked up from germline, CDR1 is SGDLS and CDR2 is YYNGEE. V lost 3 bases, J lost 9 bases, and 7 bases stayed unmatched. This CDR3 is 15 amino acids long. In DNA form, the CDR3 reads TGTGCCAGCAGCGCTAGCGGGGGGGCCCGGGCTGAGCAGTTCTTC. Its protein product is CASSASGGARAEQFF.

The CDR3 loop reads CASSPGQGAGQAFF. CDR3 in DNA: TGTGCCAGCAGCCCTGGACAGGGGGCGGGACAAGCTTTCTTT. This chain joins TRBV7-6 and TRBJ1-1, with TRBD1 matching 11 bases. V gave up 5 bases and J gave up 9 bases; unmatched junction bases: 8. Germline V gene lookup returns CDR1 SGHVS and CDR2 FNYEAQ. This CDR3 contains 14 residues.

This chain connects TRBV7-9 to TRBJ2-3; unclear D gene. V shed 1 base and J shed 9 bases, with 17 bases lying between them. CDR3 size: 15 residues. Germline CDR1 SEHNR, CDR2 FQNEAQ (reference sequence). In DNA, the CDR3 is TGTGCCAGCAGCTTAGGGGTGATGGGCATTGACACGCAGTATTTT. Protein product: CASSLGVMGIDTQYF.

The chain combines TRBV9 with TRBJ2-1, with 7 bases aligning to TRBD2. CDR1 and CDR2 from the germline V gene are SGDLS and YYNGEE. With V trimmed by 4 bases and J by 3 bases, 4 bases remained unmatched. This CDR3 spans 14 amino acids. CDR3 loop: CASSPGTNYNEQFF. CDR3 sequence (DNA): TGTGCCAGCAGCCCCGGGACTAACTACAATGAGCAGTTCTTC.

V and J are TRBV15 and TRBJ2-2; tentatively, D is TRBD2 (5 bases). Germline CDR1 and CDR2: LNHNV and YYDKDF (reference sequence). This CDR3 comprises 15 residues. The V end was cut by 2 bases, the J end by 8 bases, with 15 bases between. CDR3 residues: CATSRPIIGEGELFF. The CDR3 nucleotides read TGTGCCACCAGCAGACCGATAATTGGGGAGGGGGAGCTGTTTTTT.

The CDR3 loop reads CASSLEQVIYGYTF. CDR3 sequence (DNA): TGTGCCAGCAGCTTAGAGCAGGTCATTTATGGCTACACCTTC. The genes are TRBV7-9 and TRBJ1-2; no clear D. The V gene's germline CDR1 is SEHNR and CDR2 FQNEAQ (reference sequence). This CDR3 is built from 14 residues. Trimming took 1 base from V and 5 from J, leaving 11 bases between them.

This clone was recorded only once. The rearrangement links TRBV28 to TRBJ1-5, with D maybe TRBD1 (5 bases). The CDR3 covers 13 residues. Germline CDR1 is MDHEN and CDR2 is SYDVKM. Trimming took off 9 bases at V and 7 bases at J, with 16 bases between the two ends. The CDR3 sequence is CASNQGMGQPQHF. Written as DNA, the CDR3 is TGTGCCAGTAACCAGGGCATGGGACAGCCCCAGCATTTT.